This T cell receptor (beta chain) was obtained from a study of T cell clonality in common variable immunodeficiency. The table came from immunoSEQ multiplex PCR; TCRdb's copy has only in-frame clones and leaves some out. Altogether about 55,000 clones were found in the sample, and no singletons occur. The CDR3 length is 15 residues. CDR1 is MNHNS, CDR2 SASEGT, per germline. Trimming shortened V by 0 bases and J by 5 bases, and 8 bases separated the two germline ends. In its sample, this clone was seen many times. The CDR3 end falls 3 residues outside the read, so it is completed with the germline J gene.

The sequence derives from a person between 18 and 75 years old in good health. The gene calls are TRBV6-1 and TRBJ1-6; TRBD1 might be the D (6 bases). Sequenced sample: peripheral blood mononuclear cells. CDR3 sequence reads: CASSEAEGDNSPLHF. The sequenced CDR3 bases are TGTGCCAGCAGTGAAGCCGAGGGGGATAATTCACCC.